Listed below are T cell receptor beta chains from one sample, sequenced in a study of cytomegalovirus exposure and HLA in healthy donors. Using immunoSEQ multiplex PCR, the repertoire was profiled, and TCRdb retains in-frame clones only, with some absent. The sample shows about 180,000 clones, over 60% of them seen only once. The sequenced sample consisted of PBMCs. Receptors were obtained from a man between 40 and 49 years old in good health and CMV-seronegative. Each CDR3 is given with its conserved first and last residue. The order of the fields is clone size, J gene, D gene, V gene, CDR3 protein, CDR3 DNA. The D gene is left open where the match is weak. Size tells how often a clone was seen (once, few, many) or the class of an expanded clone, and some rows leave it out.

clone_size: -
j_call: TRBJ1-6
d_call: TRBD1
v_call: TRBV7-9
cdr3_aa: CASSSGQGGSPLHF
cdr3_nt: TGTGCCAGCAGCTCCGGACAGGGCGGTTCACCCCTCCACTTT

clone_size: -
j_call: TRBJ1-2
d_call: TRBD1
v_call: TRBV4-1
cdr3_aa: CASSQWRDRVGYTF
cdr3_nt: TGCGCCAGCAGCCAATGGAGGGACAGGGTTGGCTACACCTTC

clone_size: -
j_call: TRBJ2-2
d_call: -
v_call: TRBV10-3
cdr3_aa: CAISETGQGTGELFF
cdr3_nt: TGTGCCATCAGTGAGACAGGGCAAGGGACCGGGGAGCTGTTTTTT

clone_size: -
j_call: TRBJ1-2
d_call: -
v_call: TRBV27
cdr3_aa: CASSLGGVANYGYTF
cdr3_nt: TGTGCCAGCAGTTTAGGAGGAGTAGCTAACTATGGCTACACCTTC

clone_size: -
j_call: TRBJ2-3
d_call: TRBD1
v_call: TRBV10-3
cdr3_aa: CAIRGLRGQGEDTQYF
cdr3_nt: TGTGCCATCAGGGGGCTCCGGGGACAGGGAGAAGATACGCAGTATTTT

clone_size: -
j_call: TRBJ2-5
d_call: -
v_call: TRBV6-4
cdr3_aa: CASSVAYGGQETQYF
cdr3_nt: TGTGCCAGCAGTGTCGCCTACGGGGGCCAAGAGACCCAGTACTTC

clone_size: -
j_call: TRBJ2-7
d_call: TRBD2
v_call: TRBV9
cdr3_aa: CASSGTGLAASHEQYF
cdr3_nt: TGTGCCAGCAGCGGAACGGGACTAGCGGCTTCTCACGAGCAGTACTTC

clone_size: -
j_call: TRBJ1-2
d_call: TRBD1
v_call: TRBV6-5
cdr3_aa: CASRDGQANYGYTF
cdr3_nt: TGTGCCAGCAGGGACGGACAGGCTAACTATGGCTACACCTTC

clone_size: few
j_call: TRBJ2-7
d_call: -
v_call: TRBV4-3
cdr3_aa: CASSHSTGRGEQYF
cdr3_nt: TGCGCCAGCAGCCACTCGACAGGAAGAGGCGAGCAGTACTTC

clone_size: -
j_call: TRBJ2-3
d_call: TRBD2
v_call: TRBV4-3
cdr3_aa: CASSQDSGAGLAGGSTDTQYF
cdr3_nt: TGCGCCAGCAGCCAAGATAGCGGGGCGGGACTAGCGGGGGGAAGCACAGATACGCAGTATTTT

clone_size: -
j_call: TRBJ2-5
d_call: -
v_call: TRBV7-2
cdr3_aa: CASSLGSQETQYF
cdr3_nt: TGTGCCAGCAGCTTAGGCAGCCAAGAGACCCAGTACTTC

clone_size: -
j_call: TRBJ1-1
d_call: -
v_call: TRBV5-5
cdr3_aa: CASSRGSEMNTEAFF
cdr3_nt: TGTGCCAGCAGCAGGGGTTCAGAGATGAACACTGAAGCTTTCTTT

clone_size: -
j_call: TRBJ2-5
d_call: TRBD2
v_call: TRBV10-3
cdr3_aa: CAISESGGELAGSETQYF
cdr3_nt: TGTGCCATCAGTGAGTCGGGGGGGGAGCTAGCGGGGTCGGAGACCCAGTACTTC

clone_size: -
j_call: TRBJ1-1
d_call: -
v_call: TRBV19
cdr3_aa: CASSIVGDEAFF
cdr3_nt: TGTGCCAGTAGTATAGTAGGGGATGAAGCTTTCTTT

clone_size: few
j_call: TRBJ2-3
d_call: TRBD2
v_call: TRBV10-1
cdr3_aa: CASPARRLAGGTDTQYF
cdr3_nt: TGCGCCAGCCCAGCTCGAAGACTAGCGGGCGGCACAGATACGCAGTATTTT

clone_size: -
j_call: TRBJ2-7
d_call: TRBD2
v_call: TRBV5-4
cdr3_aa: CASSLELAGGNVAYEQYF
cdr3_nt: TGTGCCAGCAGCTTGGAACTAGCGGGGGGTAACGTCGCTTACGAGCAGTACTTC

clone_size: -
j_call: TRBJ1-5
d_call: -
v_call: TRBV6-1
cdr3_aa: CASRGGRDQPQHF
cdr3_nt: TGTGCCAGCAGGGGGGGGAGGGATCAGCCCCAGCATTTT

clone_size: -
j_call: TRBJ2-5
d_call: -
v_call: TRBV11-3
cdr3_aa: CASSRQLGETQYF
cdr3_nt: TGTGCCAGCAGCAGACAGTTAGGGGAGACCCAGTACTTC

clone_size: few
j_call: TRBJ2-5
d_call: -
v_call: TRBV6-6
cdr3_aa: CASLKELGGQETQYF
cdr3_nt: TGTGCCAGCCTGAAAGAGTTAGGAGGCCAAGAGACCCAGTACTTC

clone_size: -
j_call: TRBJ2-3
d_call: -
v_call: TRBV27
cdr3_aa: CASSPYSGSTDTQYF
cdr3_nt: TGTGCCAGCAGTCCATATAGCGGAAGCACAGATACGCAGTATTTT

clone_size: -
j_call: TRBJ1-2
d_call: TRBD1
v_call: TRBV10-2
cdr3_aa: CASTSQGKIYGYTF
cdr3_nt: TGCGCCAGCACCTCACAGGGGAAGATCTATGGCTACACCTTC

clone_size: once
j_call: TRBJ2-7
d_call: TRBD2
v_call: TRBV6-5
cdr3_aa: CASSYSGLAGYEQYF
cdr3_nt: TGTGCCAGCAGTTACTCGGGACTAGCGGGGTACGAGCAGTACTTC

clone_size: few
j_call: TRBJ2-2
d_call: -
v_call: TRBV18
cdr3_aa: CASSTGRSGELFF
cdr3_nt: TGTGCCAGCTCTACAGGACGCTCCGGGGAGCTGTTTTTT

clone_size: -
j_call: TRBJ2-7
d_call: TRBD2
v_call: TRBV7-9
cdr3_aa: CASSLDWGGVAGVPYEQYF
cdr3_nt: TGTGCCAGCAGCTTGGATTGGGGTGGGGTAGCGGGAGTACCCTACGAGCAGTACTTC

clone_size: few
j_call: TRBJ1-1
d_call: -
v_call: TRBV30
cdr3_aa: CAWSRNWGGTEAFF
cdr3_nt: TGTGCCTGGAGTCGCAATTGGGGGGGCACTGAAGCTTTCTTT

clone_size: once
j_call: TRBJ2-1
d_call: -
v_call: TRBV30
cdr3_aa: CAWSPRSSYNEQFF
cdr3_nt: TGTGCCTGGAGTCCTAGAAGCTCCTACAATGAGCAGTTCTTC

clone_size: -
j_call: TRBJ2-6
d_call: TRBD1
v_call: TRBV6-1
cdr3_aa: CASSDRGGGANVLTF
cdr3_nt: TGTGCCAGCAGCGACAGGGGTGGTGGGGCCAACGTCCTGACTTTC

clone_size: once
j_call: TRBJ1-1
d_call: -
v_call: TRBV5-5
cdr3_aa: CASSPHLGGNTEAFF
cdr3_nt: TGTGCCAGCAGCCCCCATTTGGGAGGGAACACTGAAGCTTTCTTT

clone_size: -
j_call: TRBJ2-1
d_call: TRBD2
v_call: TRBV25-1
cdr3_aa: CAVHSGTYNEQFF
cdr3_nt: TGTGCCGTACACAGCGGGACCTACAATGAGCAGTTCTTC

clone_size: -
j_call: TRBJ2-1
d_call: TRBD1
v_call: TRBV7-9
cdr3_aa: CASSSPGQGSRNEQFF
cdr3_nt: TGTGCCAGCAGCTCCCCGGGACAGGGATCCCGCAATGAGCAGTTCTTC

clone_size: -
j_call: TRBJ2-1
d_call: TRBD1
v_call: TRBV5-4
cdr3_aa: CASSWDSRRDNEQFF
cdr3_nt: TGTGCCAGCAGCTGGGACAGTAGAAGGGACAATGAGCAGTTCTTC

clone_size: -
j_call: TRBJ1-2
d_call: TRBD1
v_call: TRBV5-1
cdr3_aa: CASSPGQEVHGYTF
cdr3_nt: TGCGCCAGCAGCCCTGGACAGGAAGTCCATGGCTACACCTTC

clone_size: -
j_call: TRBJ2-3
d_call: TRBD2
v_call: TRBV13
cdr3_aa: CASSSTSGRADTQYF
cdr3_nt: TGTGCCAGCAGCTCTACTAGCGGGAGGGCAGATACGCAGTATTTT

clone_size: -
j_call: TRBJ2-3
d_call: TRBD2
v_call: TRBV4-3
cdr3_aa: CASSQVPPGLAGTDTQYF
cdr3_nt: TGCGCCAGCAGCCAAGTTCCCCCCGGACTAGCGGGCACAGATACGCAGTATTTT

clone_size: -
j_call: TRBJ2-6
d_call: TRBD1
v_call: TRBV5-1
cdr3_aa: CASILGTGGANVLTF
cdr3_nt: TGCGCCAGCATCCTCGGGACAGGTGGGGCCAACGTCCTGACTTTC

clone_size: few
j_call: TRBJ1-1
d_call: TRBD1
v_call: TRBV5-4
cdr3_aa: CASSLGGTGAGGTEAFF
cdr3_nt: TGTGCCAGCAGCTTGGGGGGGACAGGGGCCGGAGGCACTGAAGCTTTCTTT

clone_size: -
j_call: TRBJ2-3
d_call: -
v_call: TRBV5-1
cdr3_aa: CASKGSGDTQYF
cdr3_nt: TGCGCCAGCAAGGGGTCCGGAGATACGCAGTATTTT

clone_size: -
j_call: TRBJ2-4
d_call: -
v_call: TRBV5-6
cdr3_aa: CASSLTRASKNIQYF
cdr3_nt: TGTGCCAGCAGCTTGACCCGCGCCTCCAAAAACATTCAGTACTTC

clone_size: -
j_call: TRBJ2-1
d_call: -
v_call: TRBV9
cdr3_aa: CASSVDGRGREDDEQFF
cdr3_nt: TGTGCCAGCAGCGTAGACGGACGGGGAAGGGAGGATGATGAGCAGTTCTTC

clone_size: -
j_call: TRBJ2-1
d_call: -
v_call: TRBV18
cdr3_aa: CASSPLGSYNEQFF
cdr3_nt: TGTGCCAGCTCCCCCCTCGGGTCCTACAATGAGCAGTTCTTC

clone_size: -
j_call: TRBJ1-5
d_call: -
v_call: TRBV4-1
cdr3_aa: CASSQVGGTHQPQHF
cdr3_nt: TGCGCCAGCAGCCAAGTCGGAGGGACTCATCAGCCCCAGCATTTT

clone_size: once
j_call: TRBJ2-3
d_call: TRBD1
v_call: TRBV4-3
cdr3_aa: CASSPGGRTDTQYF
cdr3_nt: TGCGCCAGCAGCCCAGGGGGCCGCACAGATACGCAGTATTTT